This T cell receptor (beta chain) was recovered during a study of T cell responses to AZD1222 COVID-19 vaccine. Study background: Whether given at about 4 or about 12 weeks, second doses were pooled. Study conclusions and caveats: Repertoire sampling was restricted to post-peak T cell response timepoints. Most donors were white British, females outnumbered males, and clonal diversity was possibly underestimated. AZD1222 recipients seropositive at baseline numbered only 5 to 7.

Germline V gene lookup returns CDR1 MGHRA and CDR2 YSYEKL. The V gene end was trimmed by 1 base and the J gene end by 5 bases; junction bases not matched to a gene: 7. This CDR3 spans 16 amino acids. Method: immunoSEQ multiplex PCR; TCRdb's copy keeps in-frame clones and lacks some. The sample includes about 140,000 clones, almost 90% of them seen just once. Notes on this clone: Its antigen is currently unknown.

The J gene is TRBJ1-1, the V gene TRBV4-1; 10 bases match TRBD1. This sequence was found in an adult in good health. The specimen was peripheral blood, collected on day 0 of AZD1222 vaccination. The CDR3 coding sequence is TGCGCCAGCAGCCAAGGTGCAGGACAGGGGGAAACTGAAGCTTTCTTT. Its translation is CASSQGAGQGETEAFF.